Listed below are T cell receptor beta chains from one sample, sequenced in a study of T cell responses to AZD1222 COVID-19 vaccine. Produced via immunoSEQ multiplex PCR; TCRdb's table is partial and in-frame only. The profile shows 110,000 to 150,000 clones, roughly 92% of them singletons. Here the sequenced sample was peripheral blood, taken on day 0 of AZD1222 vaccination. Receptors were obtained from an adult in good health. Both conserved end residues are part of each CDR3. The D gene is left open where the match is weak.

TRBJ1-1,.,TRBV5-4,CASSTRTELNTEAFF,TGTGCCAGCAGCACACGGACAGAACTTAACACTGAAGCTTTCTTT
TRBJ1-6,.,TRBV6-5,CASSRTTNSPLHF,TGTGCCAGCAGTCGGACGACCAATTCACCCCTCCACTTT
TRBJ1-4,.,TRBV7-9,CASSSRISNEKLFF,TGTGCCAGCAGCTCCAGGATATCTAATGAAAAACTGTTTTTT
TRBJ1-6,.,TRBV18,CASSPRGGRNSPLHF,TGTGCCAGCTCACCACGGGGGGGCAGAAATTCACCCCTCCACTTT
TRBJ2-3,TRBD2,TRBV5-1,CASSLTSGSPVLANAQYF,TGCGCCAGCAGCCTGACTAGCGGGAGTCCCGTACTGGCGAATGCGCAGTATTTT
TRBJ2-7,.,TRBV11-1,CASSSGPFYEQYF,TGTGCCAGCAGCTCGGGACCGTTCTACGAGCAGTACTTC
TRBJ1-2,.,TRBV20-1,CTPPNYGYTF,TGCACCCCTCCCAACTATGGCTACACCTTC
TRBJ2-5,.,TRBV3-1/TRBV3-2,CASGPSETQYF,TGTGCCAGCGGGCCCTCGGAGACCCAGTACTTC
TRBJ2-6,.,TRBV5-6,CASSLAPPSGANVLTF,TGTGCCAGCAGCTTGGCTCCTCCCTCTGGGGCCAACGTCCTGACTTTC
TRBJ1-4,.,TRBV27,CASSLGGTPEKLFF,TGTGCCAGCAGTTTAGGTGGGACACCCGAAAAACTGTTTTTT